The source of this T cell receptor beta chain is a study of response to subunit inactivated influenza vaccine (dated by TCRdb to the late 2010s). Regarding the study in general: Deep quantitative profiling of the T cell receptor repertoire was used in the study to follow responses to a trivalent subunit inactivated influenza vaccine.

This clonotype was observed a few times. Its antigen remains undetermined. No base quality information exists; no much larger clone differs at one position. The library came from RT-PCR. These reads were obtained on an Illumina HiSeq 2500. TCRdb trimmed public reads at Q25 via fastp, called clones via MiXCR and kept in-frame beta chains. Each entry is one CDR3 protein sequence, shown with its most common DNA and genes. The sample has around 530,000 distinct CDR3 sequences on record, about 12% of them singletons. The ten most abundant clones make up roughly 10% of the sample. Findings and caveats that apply to the study as a whole: According to the authors, only a limited number of new T cells may be recruited by each seasonal influenza vaccination.

Clipping removes 2 bases from V and 4 bases from J, with 6 as the unmatched junction base count. The germline V gene encodes CDR1 DFQATT and CDR2 SNEGSKA (reference sequence). Counted from cysteine to phenylalanine, this CDR3 has 14 amino acids. The read is trimmed to its CDR3 DNA, 42 bases read in frame from base 1. This sequence was found in a man aged 50 to 60 who received an inactivated influenza vaccine. Donor details come from another sample of the same person, matched by shared clones. Specimen: PBMCs from blood, collected on the day of vaccination. The rearrangement combines TRBV20-1 with TRBJ2-3; 7 nucleotides in the junction match TRBD2. The CDR3 protein sequence reads: CSARFGAGADTQYF. The DNA sequence follows: TGCAGTGCTAGATTTGGGGCGGGGGCAGATACGCAGTATTTT.